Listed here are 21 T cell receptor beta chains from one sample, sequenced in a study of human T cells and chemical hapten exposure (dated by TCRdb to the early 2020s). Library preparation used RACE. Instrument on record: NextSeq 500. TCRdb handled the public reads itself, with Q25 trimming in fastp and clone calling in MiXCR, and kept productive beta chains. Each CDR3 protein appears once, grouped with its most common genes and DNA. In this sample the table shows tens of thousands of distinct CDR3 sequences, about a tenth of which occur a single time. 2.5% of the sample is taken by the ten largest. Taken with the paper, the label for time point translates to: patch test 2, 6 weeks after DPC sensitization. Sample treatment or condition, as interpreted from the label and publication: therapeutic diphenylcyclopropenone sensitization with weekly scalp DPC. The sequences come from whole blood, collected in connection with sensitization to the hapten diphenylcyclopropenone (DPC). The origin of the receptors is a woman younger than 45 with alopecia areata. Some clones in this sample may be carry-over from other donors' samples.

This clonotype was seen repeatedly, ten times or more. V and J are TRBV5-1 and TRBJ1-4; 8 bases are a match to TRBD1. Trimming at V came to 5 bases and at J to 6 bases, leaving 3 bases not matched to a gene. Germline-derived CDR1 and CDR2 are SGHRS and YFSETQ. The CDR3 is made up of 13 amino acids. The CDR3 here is CASRTGEYEKLFF. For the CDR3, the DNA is TGCGCCAGCAGGACAGGGGAATATGAAAAACTGTTTTTT.

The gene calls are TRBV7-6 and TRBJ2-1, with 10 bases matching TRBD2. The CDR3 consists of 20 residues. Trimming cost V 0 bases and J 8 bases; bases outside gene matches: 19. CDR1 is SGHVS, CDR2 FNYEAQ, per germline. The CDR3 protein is CASSLAPPTSGMVGPDEQFF. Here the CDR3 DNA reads TGTGCCAGCAGCTTAGCCCCCCCCACTAGCGGGATGGTCGGCCCCGATGAGCAGTTCTTC. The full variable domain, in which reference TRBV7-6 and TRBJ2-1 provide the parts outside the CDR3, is GAGVSQSPRYKVTKRGQDVALRCDPISGHVSLYWYRQALGQGPEFLTYFNYEAQQDKSGLPNDRFSAERPEGSISTLTIQRTEQRDSAMYRCASSLAPPTSGMVGPDEQFFGPGTRLTVL.

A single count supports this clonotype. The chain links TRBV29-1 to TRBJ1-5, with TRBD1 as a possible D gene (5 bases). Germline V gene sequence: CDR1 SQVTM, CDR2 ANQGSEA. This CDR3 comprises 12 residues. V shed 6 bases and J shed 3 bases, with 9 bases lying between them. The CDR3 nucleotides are TGCAGCGTACAGGACCCCAATCAGCCCCAGCATTTT. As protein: CSVQDPNQPQHF.

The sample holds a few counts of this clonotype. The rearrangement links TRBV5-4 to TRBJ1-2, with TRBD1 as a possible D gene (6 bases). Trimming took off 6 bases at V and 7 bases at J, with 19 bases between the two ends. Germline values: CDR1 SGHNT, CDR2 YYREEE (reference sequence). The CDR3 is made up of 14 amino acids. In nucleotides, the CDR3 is TGTGCCAGCACCATGGGCGGGGGGCAGAGTGGCTACACCTTC. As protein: CASTMGGGQSGYTF.

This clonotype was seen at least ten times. In nucleotides, the CDR3 is TGTGCCAGCTCACGAGTGGGGCGGGACACTGAAGCTTTCTTT. The encoded protein is CASSRVGRDTEAFF. The chain joins TRBV18 to TRBJ1-1, with D possibly matching TRBD1 (5 bases). Germline CDR1 and CDR2: KGHSH and LQKENI. The CDR3 has 14 amino acids. Trimming stripped 4 bases from V and 3 bases from J, with 12 bases between. The whole variable domain, remainder taken from reference TRBV18 and TRBJ1-1, is NAGVMQNPRHLVRRRGQEARLRCSPMKGHSHVYWYRQLPEEGLKFMVYLQKENIIDESGMPKERFSAEFPKEGPSILRIQQVVRGDSAAYFCASSRVGRDTEAFFGQGTRLTVV.

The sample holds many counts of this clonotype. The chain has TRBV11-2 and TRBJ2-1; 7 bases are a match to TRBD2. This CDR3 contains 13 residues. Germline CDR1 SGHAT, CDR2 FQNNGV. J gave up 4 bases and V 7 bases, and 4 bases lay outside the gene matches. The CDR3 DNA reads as TGTGCCAGCACCCCTAGCGGTTACAATGAGCAGTTCTTC. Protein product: CASTPSGYNEQFF.

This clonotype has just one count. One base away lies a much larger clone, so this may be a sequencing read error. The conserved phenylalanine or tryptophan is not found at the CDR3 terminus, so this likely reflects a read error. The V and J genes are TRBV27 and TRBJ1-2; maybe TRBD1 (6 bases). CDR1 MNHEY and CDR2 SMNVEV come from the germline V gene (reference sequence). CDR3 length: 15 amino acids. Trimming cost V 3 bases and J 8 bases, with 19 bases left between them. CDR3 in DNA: TGTGCCAGCAGTTTTCTTTCCGGGGGCGCGGGAGGCTACACCTCC. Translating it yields CASSFLSGGAGGYTS.

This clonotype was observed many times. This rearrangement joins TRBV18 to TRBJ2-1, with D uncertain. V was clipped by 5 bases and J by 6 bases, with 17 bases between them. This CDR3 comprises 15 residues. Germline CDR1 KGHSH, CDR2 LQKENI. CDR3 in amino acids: CASSKQVKFVNEQFF. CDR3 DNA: TGTGCCAGCTCAAAGCAGGTTAAATTTGTCAATGAGCAGTTCTTC.

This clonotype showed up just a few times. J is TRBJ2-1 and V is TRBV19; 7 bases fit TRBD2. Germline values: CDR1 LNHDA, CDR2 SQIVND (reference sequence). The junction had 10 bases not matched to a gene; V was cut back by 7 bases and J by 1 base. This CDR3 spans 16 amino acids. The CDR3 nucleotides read TGTGCCAGTACCCCCCCGGGGCGGGAGTCCTACAATGAGCAGTTCTTC. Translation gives CASTPPGRESYNEQFF.

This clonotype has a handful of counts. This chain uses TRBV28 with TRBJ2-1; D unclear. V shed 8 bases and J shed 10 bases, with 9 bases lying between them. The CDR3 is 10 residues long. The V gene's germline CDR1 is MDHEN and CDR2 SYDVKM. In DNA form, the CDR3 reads TGTGCCAGCGGGATGGGGGAGCAGTTCTTC. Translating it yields CASGMGEQFF.

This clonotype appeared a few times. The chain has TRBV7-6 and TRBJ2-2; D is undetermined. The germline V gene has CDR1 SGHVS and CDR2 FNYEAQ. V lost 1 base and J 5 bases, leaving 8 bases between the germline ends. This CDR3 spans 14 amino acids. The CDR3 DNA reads TGTGCCAGCAGCTTAGGGGCAGGTACCGGGGAGCTGTTTTTT. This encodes CASSLGAGTGELFF.

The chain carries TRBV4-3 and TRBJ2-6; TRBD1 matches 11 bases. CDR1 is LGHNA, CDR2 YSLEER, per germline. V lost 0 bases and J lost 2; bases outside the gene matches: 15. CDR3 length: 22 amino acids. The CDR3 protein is CASSQDLTGGQGVLAGANVLTF. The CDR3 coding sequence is TGCGCCAGCAGCCAAGATCTGACCGGGGGACAGGGGGTCTTAGCTGGGGCCAACGTCCTGACTTTC.

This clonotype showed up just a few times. As DNA, the CDR3 is TGCAGCGTGCTAGGGACGGCGTCACGTAATGAAAAACTGTTTTTT. It specifies CSVLGTASRNEKLFF. V is TRBV29-1 and J is TRBJ1-4, with D tentatively TRBD1 (5 bases). Deletions cut 6 bases from V and 4 bases from J, with 18 bases between. This CDR3 is 15 amino acids long. CDR1 and CDR2 (germline): SQVTM, ANQGSEA.

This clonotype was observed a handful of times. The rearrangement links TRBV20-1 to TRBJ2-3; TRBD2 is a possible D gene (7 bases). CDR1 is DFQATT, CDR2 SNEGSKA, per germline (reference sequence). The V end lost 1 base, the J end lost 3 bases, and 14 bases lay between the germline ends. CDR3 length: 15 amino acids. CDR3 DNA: TGCAGTGCTAGAGTTACGGGGGGCCATACAGATACGCAGTATTTT. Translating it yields CSARVTGGHTDTQYF.

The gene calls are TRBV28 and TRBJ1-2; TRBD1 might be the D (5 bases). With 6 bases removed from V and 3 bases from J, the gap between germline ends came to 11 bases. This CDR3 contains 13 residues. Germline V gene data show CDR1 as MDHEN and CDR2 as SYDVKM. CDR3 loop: CASRIGRDYGYTF. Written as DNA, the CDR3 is TGTGCCAGCAGAATCGGCAGGGACTATGGCTACACCTTC.

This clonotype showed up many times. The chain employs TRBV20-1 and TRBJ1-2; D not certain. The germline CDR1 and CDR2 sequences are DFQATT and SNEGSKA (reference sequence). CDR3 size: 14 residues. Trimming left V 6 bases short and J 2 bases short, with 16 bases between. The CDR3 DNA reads TGCAGTGCAATCGGGGAGTCGGGGAACTATGGCTACACCTTC. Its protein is CSAIGESGNYGYTF.

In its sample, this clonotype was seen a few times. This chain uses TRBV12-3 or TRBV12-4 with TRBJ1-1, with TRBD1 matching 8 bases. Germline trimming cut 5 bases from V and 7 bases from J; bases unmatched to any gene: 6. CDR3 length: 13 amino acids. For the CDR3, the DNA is TGTGCCAGCAGTCGCCTACAGGGGGTTGAAGCTTTCTTT. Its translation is CASSRLQGVEAFF.

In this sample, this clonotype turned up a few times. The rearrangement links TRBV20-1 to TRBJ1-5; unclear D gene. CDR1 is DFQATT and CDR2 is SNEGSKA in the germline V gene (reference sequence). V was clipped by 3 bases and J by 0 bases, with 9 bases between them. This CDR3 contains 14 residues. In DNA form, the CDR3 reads TGCAGTGCTAGTGGCAGGTATAGCAATCAGCCCCAGCATTTT. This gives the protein CSASGRYSNQPQHF.

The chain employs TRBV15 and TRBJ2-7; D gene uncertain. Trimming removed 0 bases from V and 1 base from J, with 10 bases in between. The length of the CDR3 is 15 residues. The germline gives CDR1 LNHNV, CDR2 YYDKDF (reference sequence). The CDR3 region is CATSRDPGRSYEQYF. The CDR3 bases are TGTGCCACCAGCAGAGATCCGGGCCGGTCCTACGAGCAGTACTTC. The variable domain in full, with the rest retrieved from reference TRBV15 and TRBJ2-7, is DAMVIQNPRYQVTQFGKPVTLSCSQTLNHNVMYWYQQKSSQAPKLLFHYYDKDFNNEADTPDNFQSRRPNTSFCFLDIRSPGLGDTAMYLCATSRDPGRSYEQYFGPGTRLTVT.

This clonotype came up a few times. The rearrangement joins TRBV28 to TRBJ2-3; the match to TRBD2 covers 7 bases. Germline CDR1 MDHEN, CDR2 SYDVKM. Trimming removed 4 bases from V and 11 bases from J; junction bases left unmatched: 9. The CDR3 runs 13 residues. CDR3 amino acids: CASSSGRGILQYF. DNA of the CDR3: TGTGCCAGCAGTTCGGGGAGGGGCATACTGCAGTATTTT.

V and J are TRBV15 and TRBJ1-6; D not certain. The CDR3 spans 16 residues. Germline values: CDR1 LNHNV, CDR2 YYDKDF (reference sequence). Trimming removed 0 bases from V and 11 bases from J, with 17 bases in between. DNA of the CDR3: TGTGCCACCAGCAGAGAATCTAATCCGGCACGGGCACCCCTCCACTTT. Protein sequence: CATSRESNPARAPLHF.